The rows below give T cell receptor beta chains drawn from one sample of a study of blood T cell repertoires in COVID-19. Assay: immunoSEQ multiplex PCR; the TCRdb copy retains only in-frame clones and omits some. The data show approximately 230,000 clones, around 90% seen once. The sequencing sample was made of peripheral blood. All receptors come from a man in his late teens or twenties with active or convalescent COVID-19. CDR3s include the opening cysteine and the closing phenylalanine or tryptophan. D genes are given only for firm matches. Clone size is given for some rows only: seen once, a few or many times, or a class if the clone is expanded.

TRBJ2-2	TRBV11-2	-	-	CASSASQLPINTGELFF	TGTGCCAGCAGCGCTAGCCAGCTCCCAATAAACACCGGGGAGCTGTTTTTT
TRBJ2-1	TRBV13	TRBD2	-	CASSSPGLAGGNEQFF	TGTGCCAGCAGCTCTCCGGGACTAGCGGGAGGTAATGAGCAGTTCTTC
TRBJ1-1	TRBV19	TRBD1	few	CASSASIRGQGNKKNTEAFF	TGTGCCAGTAGTGCTTCGATCAGGGGACAGGGGAATAAGAAGAACACTGAAGCTTTCTTT
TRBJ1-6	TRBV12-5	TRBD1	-	CASGLQADRSNSPLHF	TGTGCTAGTGGTTTGCAGGCGGACAGGTCAAATTCACCCCTCCACTTT
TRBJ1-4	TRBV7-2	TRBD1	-	CASRIGTDEGKLFF	TGTGCCAGCAGGATCGGGACAGATGAGGGAAAACTGTTTTTT
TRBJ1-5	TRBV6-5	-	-	CASQKTVSNQPQHF	TGTGCCAGCCAAAAGACAGTAAGCAATCAGCCCCAGCATTTT
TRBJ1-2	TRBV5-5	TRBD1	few	CASSLVGTGAYGYTF	TGTGCCAGCAGCTTGGTTGGGACAGGAGCCTATGGCTACACCTTC
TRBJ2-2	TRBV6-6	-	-	CASQGGWTGELFF	TGTGCCAGCCAGGGGGGTTGGACCGGGGAGCTGTTTTTT
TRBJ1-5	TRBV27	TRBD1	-	CASSSGTGGDQPQHF	TGTGCCAGCAGTTCGGGGACAGGGGGTGATCAGCCCCAGCATTTT
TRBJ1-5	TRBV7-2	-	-	CASSFGRVGVFQPQHF	TGTGCCAGCAGCTTTGGCAGGGTGGGTGTTTTTCAGCCCCAGCATTTT
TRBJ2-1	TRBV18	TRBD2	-	CASSPHGEAGVLGSYNEQFF	TGTGCCAGCTCACCACACGGGGAAGCGGGGGTCCTTGGCTCCTACAATGAGCAGTTCTTC
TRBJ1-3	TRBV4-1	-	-	CASSPTAVSGNTIYF	TGCGCCAGCAGCCCGACGGCGGTCTCTGGAAACACCATATATTTT
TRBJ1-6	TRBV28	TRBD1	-	CASTTDRVGYNSPLHF	TGTGCCAGCACTACAGACAGGGTGGGGTATAATTCACCCCTCCACTTT
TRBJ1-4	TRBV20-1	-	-	CSASITANEKLFF	TGCAGTGCTAGTATCACAGCTAATGAAAAACTGTTTTTT
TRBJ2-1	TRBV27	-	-	CASRRNYNEQFF	TGTGCCAGCAGGAGAAACTACAATGAGCAGTTCTTC
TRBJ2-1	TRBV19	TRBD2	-	CASSTQTIGGGYNEQFF	TGTGCCAGTAGTACCCAGACGATCGGGGGGGGCTACAATGAGCAGTTCTTC
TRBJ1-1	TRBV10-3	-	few	CAISGANTEAFF	TGTGCCATCAGTGGAGCCAACACTGAAGCTTTCTTT
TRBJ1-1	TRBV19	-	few	CASSIGPGGTTEAFF	TGTGCCAGTAGTATCGGCCCCGGGGGGACCACTGAAGCTTTCTTT
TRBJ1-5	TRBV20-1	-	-	CSAKDGMTQHF	TGCAGTGCCAAGGACGGGATGACCCAGCATTTT
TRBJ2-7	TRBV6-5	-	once	CASSYSDTSGSEQYF	TGTGCCAGCAGTTACAGCGACACCAGCGGGTCTGAGCAGTACTTC
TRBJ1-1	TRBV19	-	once	CASRRGTARMNTEAFF	TGTGCCAGCCGACGGGGAACGGCGCGGATGAACACTGAAGCTTTCTTT
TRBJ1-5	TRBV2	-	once	CASSGESNQPQHF	TGTGCCAGCAGTGGGGAGAGCAATCAGCCCCAGCATTTT
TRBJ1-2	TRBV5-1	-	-	CASSSGTPKNYGYTF	TGCGCCAGCAGCTCCGGGACACCGAAGAACTATGGCTACACCTTC
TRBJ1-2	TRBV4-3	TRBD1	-	CASSHITGGGYGYTF	TGCGCCAGCAGCCACATAACAGGGGGGGGCTATGGCTACACCTTC
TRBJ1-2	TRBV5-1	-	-	CASSLGQGGGYTF	TGCGCCAGCAGCTTGGGTCAGGGTGGTGGCTACACCTTC
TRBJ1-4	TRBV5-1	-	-	CASSLGGASNEKLFF	TGCGCCAGCAGCTTGGGGGGCGCTTCTAATGAAAAACTGTTTTTT
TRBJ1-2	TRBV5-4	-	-	CASSGRGGYTF	TGTGCCAGCAGCGGGAGGGGTGGCTACACCTTC
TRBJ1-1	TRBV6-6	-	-	CASSYSYSTEAFF	TGTGCCAGCAGTTACTCCTACAGCACTGAAGCTTTCTTT
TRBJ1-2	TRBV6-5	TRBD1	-	CASSRYGQGRGGYTF	TGTGCCAGCAGTCGCTACGGACAGGGGAGGGGTGGCTACACCTTC
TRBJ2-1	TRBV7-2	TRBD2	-	CASSFHLAGGFNEQFF	TGTGCCAGCAGCTTTCACCTAGCGGGAGGTTTTAATGAGCAGTTCTTC
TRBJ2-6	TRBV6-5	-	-	CASTRVMNGANVLTF	TGTGCCAGCACCAGGGTTATGAACGGGGCCAACGTCCTGACTTTC
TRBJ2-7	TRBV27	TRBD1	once	CASSETPLQGARSYEQYF	TGTGCCAGCAGCGAGACCCCTTTACAGGGGGCGCGGTCCTACGAGCAGTACTTC